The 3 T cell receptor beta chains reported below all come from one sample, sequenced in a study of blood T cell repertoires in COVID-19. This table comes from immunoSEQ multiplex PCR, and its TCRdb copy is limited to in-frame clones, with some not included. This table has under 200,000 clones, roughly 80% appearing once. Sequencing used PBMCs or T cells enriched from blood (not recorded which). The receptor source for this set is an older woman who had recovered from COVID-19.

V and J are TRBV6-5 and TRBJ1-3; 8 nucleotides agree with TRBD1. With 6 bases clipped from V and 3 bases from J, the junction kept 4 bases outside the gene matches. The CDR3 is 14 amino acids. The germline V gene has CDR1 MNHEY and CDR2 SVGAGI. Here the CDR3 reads CASRATGDGNTIYF. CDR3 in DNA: TGTGCCAGCAGGGCGACAGGGGATGGAAACACCATATATTTT.

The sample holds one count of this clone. CDR3 amino acids: CASSQRPSYEQYF. CDR3 in DNA: TGTGCCAGCAGTCAGCGCCCCTCCTACGAGCAGTACTTC. This chain uses TRBV5-5 with TRBJ2-7; D is undetermined. Germline CDR1 SGHKS, CDR2 YYEKEE (reference sequence). Trimming took off 5 bases at V and 0 bases at J, with 9 bases between the two ends. The CDR3 extends over 13 amino acids.

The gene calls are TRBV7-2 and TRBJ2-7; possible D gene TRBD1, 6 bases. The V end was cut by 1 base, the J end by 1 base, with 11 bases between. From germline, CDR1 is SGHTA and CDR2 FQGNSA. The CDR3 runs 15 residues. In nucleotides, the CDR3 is TGTGCCAGCAGCTTAGACAGGGTAGGATCCTACGAGCAGTACTTC. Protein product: CASSLDRVGSYEQYF. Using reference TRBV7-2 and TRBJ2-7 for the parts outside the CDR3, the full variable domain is GAGVSQSPSNKVTEKGKDVELRCDPISGHTALYWYRQSLGQGLEFLIYFQGNSAPDKSGLPSDRFSAERTGGSVSTLTIQRTQQEDSAVYLCASSLDRVGSYEQYFGPGTRLTVT.